These T cell receptor beta chains were read from a single sample in a study of vaccination and CD4 T cells after COVID-19. These TCRs' antigens remain unknown. TCRdb redid the calling of the PCR reads with MiXCR, one entry per CDR3 protein. Altogether 8,500 to 14,000 distinct CDR3 sequences are present, 29% being singletons, with the ten largest covering under 25%. The sequenced material came from cultured CD4+ T cells from blood. Receptors were obtained from a human donor with COVID-19. The CDR3 runs from the conserved cysteine through the conserved F or W. The D gene is left open where the match is weak. For some rows the clone size is stated as once, few or many, or as a class when expanded; others skip it.

TRBJ2-5 TRBV18 - few TGTGCCAGCTCACAAAGGCAGGTCAAGGGGGAGACCCAGTACTTC CASSQRQVKGETQYF
TRBJ2-3 TRBV6-5 - - TGTGCCAGCAGTTCTACGACTGATACGCAGTATTTT CASSSTTDTQYF
TRBJ1-6 TRBV9 TRBD1 - TGTGCCAGCAGCGGGCCTACAGGGGATAATTCACCCCTCCACTTT CASSGPTGDNSPLHF
TRBJ2-3 TRBV6-1 TRBD2 - TGTGCCAGCAGTGAAGCAGGGGTAGCGGGGGGTTACACAGATACGCAGTATTTT CASSEAGVAGGYTDTQYF
TRBJ2-5 TRBV11-2 - few TGTGCCAGCAGCTTAATCCCAGGGGCGGGCCAAGAGACCCAGTACTTC CASSLIPGAGQETQYF
TRBJ1-6 TRBV27 - few TGTGCCAGCAGTTTCGGGGTCTTAATAAATTCACCCCTCCACTTT CASSFGVLINSPLHF
TRBJ1-1 TRBV20-1 TRBD1 - TGCAGTGCTAGATACAGGGGGATGAACACTGAAGCTTTCTTT CSARYRGMNTEAFF
TRBJ2-7 TRBV6-2/TRBV6-3 TRBD1 - TGTGCCAGCAGTTTGGACAGGGGGCAATACGAGCAGTACTTC CASSLDRGQYEQYF
TRBJ2-7 TRBV5-8 TRBD1 - TGTGCCAGCAGCCTAGGGGACAGGGGGCCTGTCGAGCAGTACTTC CASSLGDRGPVEQYF
TRBJ2-3 TRBV7-2 - - TGTGCCAGCAGGCGCGAACCGGGACCTGGCACAGATACGCAGTATTTT CASRREPGPGTDTQYF
TRBJ2-7 TRBV5-4 - - TGTGCCAGCAGCTGGGGGTGGCTATCGGACTACGACGAGCAGTACTTC CASSWGWLSDYDEQYF
TRBJ2-2 TRBV20-1 TRBD1 - TGCAGTGCTTGGGACAGTAACACCGGGGAGCTGTTTTTT CSAWDSNTGELFF
TRBJ1-2 TRBV5-5 TRBD1 - TGTGCCAGCAGCTTTGGTGCAGACAGGGGGCACCTCCCCCATGGCTACACCTTC CASSFGADRGHLPHGYTF
TRBJ2-7 TRBV2 TRBD1 - TGTGCCGGCCGGAGACAGGGATTGACCTACGAGCAGTACTTC CAGRRQGLTYEQYF
TRBJ2-3 TRBV6-5 - few TGTGCCAGCAGTTACCCGGGGAGGGGGCGAGGCACAGATACGCAGTATTTT CASSYPGRGRGTDTQYF
TRBJ1-3 TRBV6-1 - - TGTGCCAGCGCGACGGGTGTCGGTGGAAACACCATATATTTT CASATGVGGNTIYF
TRBJ2-3 TRBV11-2 - - TGTGCCAGCAGCAGTGGGGCGGATACGCAGTATTTT CASSSGADTQYF
TRBJ2-5 TRBV5-4 - - TGTGCCAGCAGCGGCGCCGGGACCTACCAAGAGACCCAGTACTTC CASSGAGTYQETQYF
TRBJ2-2 TRBV24-1 TRBD1 few TGTGCCACCAGTGACCTGACAGGGGCGCCCACCCCCGGGGAGCTGTTTTTT CATSDLTGAPTPGELFF
TRBJ1-4 TRBV7-2 - - TGTGCCAGCAGCTTAGGAGGGTACGAAAAACTGTTTTTT CASSLGGYEKLFF
TRBJ2-7 TRBV19 TRBD1 - TGTGCCAGTAGTCCGATAGAGGGACAGTTGCAGTACTTC CASSPIEGQLQYF
TRBJ2-3 TRBV20-1 - - TGCAGTGACACAGGGAGTTCCACAGATACGCAGTATTTT CSDTGSSTDTQYF
TRBJ1-1 TRBV6-2/TRBV6-3 TRBD1 - TGTGCCAGCACAAAACAGGGGGCGATCACTGAAGCTTTCTTT CASTKQGAITEAFF